One and the same sample provided the 19 T cell receptor beta chains below, sequenced in a study of beta chain features in type 1 diabetes. The study's findings and limits: Moderately but significantly shorter TCRB CDR3s were found in Type 1 diabetes patients in all four CD4+ subsets.

These receptors' targets are unknown. The whole isolated RNA underwent reverse transcription, so sequencing captured expressed TCRB transcripts. This table comes from immunoSEQ multiplex PCR, and its TCRdb copy is limited to in-frame clones, with some not included. This table has about 650,000 clones, around 12% appearing once. Sequencing was carried out using naive CD4+ T cells from blood. Receptor source: a man aged 25-45 years with type 1 diabetes.

The CDR3 DNA reads TGTGCCAGCAGCGGGCCTACCGGTTCTGGGGCCAACGTCCTGACTTTC. It yields the protein CASSGPTGSGANVLTF. The chain carries TRBV28 and TRBJ2-6; D call uncertain. Germline V gives CDR1 MDHEN, CDR2 SYDVKM. With 6 bases removed from V and 1 base from J, the gap between germline ends came to 13 bases. CDR3 size: 16 residues.

The V call is TRBV29-1, the J call TRBJ2-5, with TRBD2 as a possible D gene (6 bases). V lost 4 bases to trimming and J lost 2 bases, with 11 bases between them. Germline CDR1 and CDR2: SQVTM and ANQGSEA. The CDR3 consists of 13 residues. The chain's CDR3 is CSVGGDFQETQYF. DNA of the CDR3: TGCAGCGTTGGGGGGGACTTTCAAGAGACCCAGTACTTC.

The table lists this clone with a count of one. The chain links TRBV6-4 to TRBJ2-3; 9 positions match TRBD2. The germline gives CDR1 MRHNA, CDR2 SNTAGT. The V segment lost 8 bases and the J segment 0 bases; nucleotides outside the gene matches: 12. The CDR3 has 17 residues. CDR3 loop: CASRVDRLAVSTDTQYF. Written as DNA, the CDR3 is TGTGCCAGCCGAGTAGACCGACTAGCGGTTAGCACAGATACGCAGTATTTT.

This sequence joins TRBV7-2 and TRBJ1-5, with a tentative D call TRBD1 (5 bases). This CDR3 has 15 amino acids. CDR1 SGHTA and CDR2 FQGNSA come from the germline V gene. V was pared by 5 bases and J by 2 bases, with 13 bases between. In DNA form, the CDR3 reads TGTGCCAGCAGCACATGGGTAGGGGGCAATCAGCCCCAGCATTTT. Translated: CASSTWVGGNQPQHF.

The chain couples TRBV7-2 to TRBJ2-1; 9 positions agree with TRBD2. The CDR3 has 14 amino acids. The V and J ends lost 5 bases and 7 bases, in that order; junction bases with no gene match: 6. Germline CDR1 and CDR2: SGHTA and FQGNSA. The chain's CDR3 is CASSPGTSKNEQFF. In nucleotides, the CDR3 is TGTGCCAGCAGCCCCGGGACTAGCAAGAATGAGCAGTTCTTC.

This clone was counted a few times. The junction does not match germline at one end; this may be a read error. The chain carries TRBV7-7 and TRBJ2-5, with 7 bases aligning to TRBD2. From germline, CDR1 is SSHAT and CDR2 FNYEAQ (reference sequence). The CDR3 consists of 15 residues. The CDR3 region is CASSPGLAEGETQYF. For the CDR3, the DNA is TGTGCTAGCAGCCCCGGTCTAGCGGAGGGAGAGACCCAGTACTTC.

This clone was detected a few times. J is TRBJ2-2 and V is TRBV5-1; D is unclear. Germline lookup yields CDR1 SGHRS and CDR2 YFSETQ. The V and J ends lost 4 bases and 5 bases respectively, with 3 bases between them. The CDR3 contains 11 residues. In nucleotides, the CDR3 is TGCGCCAGCAGCACGACCGGGGAGCTGTTTTTT. As protein: CASSTTGELFF.

This chain connects TRBV10-3 to TRBJ1-4; unclear D gene. The CDR3 loop spans 12 amino acids. Germline assignment: CDR1 ENHRY and CDR2 SYGVKD. V lost 8 bases, J lost 0 bases, and 4 bases lay in between. CDR3 in amino acids: CAISPTNEKLFF. CDR3 in DNA: TGTGCCATCTCCCCAACTAATGAAAAACTGTTTTTT.

This clone was observed a few times. The chain couples TRBV7-2 to TRBJ2-1; 8 nucleotides match TRBD2. There are 14 residues in the CDR3. Per germline, CDR1 SGHTA and CDR2 FQGNSA. V was pared by 2 bases and J by 6 bases, with 3 bases of the junction left unmatched. As DNA, the CDR3 is TGTGCCAGCAGCTTAACCGGGACTAGCAATGAGCAGTTCTTC. This encodes CASSLTGTSNEQFF.

Of note for this clone: This sample includes further DNA sequences coding for the same CDR3. The chain combines TRBV2 with TRBJ1-2; D may be TRBD1 (6 bases). Trimming removed 6 bases from V and 4 bases from J, with 9 bases in between. The germline V gene encodes CDR1 SNHLY and CDR2 FYNNEI. The CDR3 loop spans 12 amino acids. In DNA form, the CDR3 reads TGTGCCAGCAGCGGACAGTCCTATGGCTACACCTTC. This translates into CASSGQSYGYTF.

Of note for this clone: This same CDR3 is encoded by further DNA sequences in the sample. The chain employs TRBV28 and TRBJ1-2, with unresolved D. The V gene lost 4 bases and the J gene lost 5 bases, with 8 bases spanning the gap. Germline CDR1 and CDR2: MDHEN and SYDVKM. This CDR3 region has 12 residues. The CDR3 is CASSSPSYGYTF. The DNA for the CDR3 is TGTGCCAGCAGTTCCCCTTCTTATGGCTACACCTTC.

This clone was picked up a small number of times. V usage is TRBV5-1 and J usage is TRBJ2-1; D is undetermined. The V end was cut by 0 bases, the J end by 7 bases, with 8 bases between. The CDR3 covers 13 residues. The V gene's germline CDR1 is SGHRS and CDR2 YFSETQ. CDR3 nucleotides: TGCGCCAGCAGCTTGGGTTCCTCGAATGAGCAGTTCTTC. This translates into CASSLGSSNEQFF. The variable domain in full, with the rest retrieved from reference TRBV5-1 and TRBJ2-1, is KAGVTQTPRYLIKTRGQQVTLSCSPISGHRSVSWYQQTPGQGLQFLFEYFSETQRNKGNFPGRFSGRQFSNSRSEMNVSTLELGDSALYLCASSLGSSNEQFFGPGTRLTVL.

The chain recombines TRBV14 with TRBJ2-1; 11 bases line up with TRBD1. The trim removed 5 bases at V and 0 bases at J, leaving 9 bases unmatched. Germline values: CDR1 SGHDN, CDR2 FVKESK. This CDR3 has 18 amino acids. As DNA, the CDR3 is TGTGCCAGCAGCGTAGGACCTGGACAGGGGGCCTCCTACAATGAGCAGTTCTTC. As protein: CASSVGPGQGASYNEQFF. Together with reference TRBV14 and TRBJ2-1, the CDR3 gives the full variable domain: EAGVTQFPSHSVIEKGQTVTLRCDPISGHDNLYWYRRVMGKEIKFLLHFVKESKQDESGMPNNRFLAERTGGTYSTLKVQPAELEDSGVYFCASSVGPGQGASYNEQFFGPGTRLTVL.

This chain connects TRBV5-1 to TRBJ1-4; 7 nucleotides agree with TRBD1. CDR1 is SGHRS, CDR2 YFSETQ, per germline. Trimming at V came to 2 bases and at J to 0 bases, leaving 7 bases not matched to a gene. This CDR3 has 17 amino acids. The CDR3 spells CASSLQGFHATNEKLFF. The CDR3 DNA reads as TGCGCCAGCAGCTTACAGGGGTTCCATGCAACTAATGAAAAACTGTTTTTT.

This clone was detected only a few times. The chain has TRBV4-3 and TRBJ2-7, with D unclear. Between the trimmed V and J ends, which lost 0 bases and 7 bases, there was a span of 13 bases. CDR1 LGHNA and CDR2 YSLEER come from the germline V gene. This CDR3 contains 14 residues. The CDR3: CASSQDVRSVEQYF. In DNA, the CDR3 is TGCGCCAGCAGCCAAGATGTGCGGTCGGTTGAGCAGTACTTC.

There are a few counts of this clone. The genes are TRBV18 and TRBJ1-3; the D is unclear. V was pared by 2 bases and J by 0 bases, with 11 bases between. The CDR3 sequence is 16 residues long. Germline CDR1 is KGHSH and CDR2 is LQKENI. The CDR3: CASSPSDSRSGNTIYF. DNA of the CDR3: TGTGCCAGCTCACCATCGGACTCCCGCTCTGGAAACACCATATATTTT.

In its sample, this clone was seen a few times. V usage is TRBV6-1 and J usage is TRBJ1-1, with D unclear. The ends were cut back, 7 bases at V and 3 bases at J, with 15 bases in the middle. From germline, CDR1 is MNHNS and CDR2 SASEGT. The CDR3 extends over 14 amino acids. CDR3 coding DNA: TGTGCCAGCAAGCATCAGACAAGAGACACTGAAGCTTTCTTT. Its translation is CASKHQTRDTEAFF.

V gene TRBV6-6 combines with J gene TRBJ1-2, with 8 bases identical to TRBD1. Germline V CDR1 and CDR2: MNHNY, SVGAGI (reference sequence). This CDR3 spans 14 amino acids. Unmatched junction bases numbered 10, after V lost 5 bases and J lost 8 bases. The CDR3 loop reads CASSIIDRGTGYTF. DNA for the CDR3: TGTGCCAGCAGTATAATCGACAGGGGTACAGGCTACACCTTC.

This clone has only a few counts. The CDR3 nucleotides read TGCGCCAGCAGCTTGGTGGCGGGGGTGGAGACCCAGTACTTC. Protein: CASSLVAGVETQYF. The genes are TRBV5-1 and TRBJ2-5, with TRBD2 identical over 7 bases. Germline V lookup: CDR1 SGHRS, CDR2 YFSETQ. The J segment lost 5 bases and the V segment lost 0 bases, leaving 4 bases of the junction unmatched. The CDR3 covers 14 residues.